This TCR beta chain originates from a study of CD8+CD57+ T cells in acquired aplastic anemia. Findings of the study overall: Patients did not significantly differ from controls in CD8+ Simpson's diversity.

Note on this clonotype: As yet, its antigen is unknown.

Genomic DNA provided the template from which TCR beta VDJ and CDR3 profiles were obtained. TCRdb re-called the reads with MiXCR, one entry per CDR3 protein. The profile shows some 150,000 distinct CDR3 sequences, more than 35% of them singletons. What was sequenced was sorted CD4+, CD8+, or CD8+CD57+ T cells (not recorded which) from PBMCs. This clonotype originated in a human donor in good health, serving as a control.

CDR3 bases: TGTGCCAGCAGCCGACCGGGCCCCAATGAGCAGTTCTTC. Protein: CASSRPGPNEQFF. The chain recombines TRBV7-2 with TRBJ2-1; D is uncertain. Germline values: CDR1 SGHTA, CDR2 FQGNSA. V dropped 5 bases and J dropped 6 bases, with 11 bases sitting between them. The CDR3 extends over 13 amino acids.